These 24 T cell receptor beta chains were sequenced from one sample in a study of metastatic and nonmetastatic thyroid tumors. Patients had received no treatment of any kind before thyroid surgery. TCRdb redid the clone calls on the PCR reads using MiXCR. This sample has about 20,000 clones, with roughly a third found just once. Material: tumor tissue. These receptor sequences come from a female donor with papillary thyroid cancer or a benign thyroid nodule (not recorded which). Some clones in this sample may be carry-over from other donors' samples.

The CDR3 loop reads CASSFILQNSYEQYF. In DNA form, the CDR3 reads TGTGCCAGCAGTTTTATTCTGCAGAACTCCTACGAGCAGTACTTC. The chain recombines TRBV28 with TRBJ2-7; D remains ambiguous. Per the germline V gene, CDR1 is MDHEN and CDR2 is SYDVKM. The CDR3 runs to 15 residues. The germline V and J ends were trimmed by 3 bases and 0 bases, with 12 bases remaining between them. Full variable domain (missing parts from reference TRBV28 and TRBJ2-7): DVKVTQSSRYLVKRTGEKVFLECVQDMDHENMFWYRQDPGLGLRLIYFSYDVKMKEKGDIPEGYSVSREKKERFSLILESASTNQTSMYLCASSFILQNSYEQYFGPGTRLTVT.

V and J are TRBV7-2 and TRBJ2-7, with D unresolved. Looked up from germline, CDR1 is SGHTA and CDR2 is FQGNSA. The length of the CDR3 is 13 residues. V dropped 3 bases and J dropped 2 bases, with 8 bases sitting between them. The CDR3 is CASSFQPTYEQYF. The CDR3 coding sequence is TGTGCCAGCAGCTTCCAGCCAACCTACGAGCAGTACTTC.

The chain recombines TRBV30 with TRBJ2-1; TRBD2 matches 13 bases. In germline, CDR1 is GTSNPN, CDR2 SVGIG (reference sequence). Losses at the gene ends were 2 bases for V and 1 base for J; bases not matched to a gene: 5. The CDR3 is 17 amino acids. DNA of the CDR3: TGTGCCTGGAGTTTGACTAGCGGGAGGCTATCCTACAATGAGCAGTTCTTC. Its translation: CAWSLTSGRLSYNEQFF.

This clone was recorded a few times. The chain employs TRBV6-1 and TRBJ2-7; 7 positions agree with TRBD1. The CDR3 extends over 14 amino acids. V shed 2 bases, J shed 3 bases, and the junction held 4 bases outside the gene matches. Germline loops: CDR1 MNHNS, CDR2 SASEGT. The CDR3 region has the DNA TGTGCCAGCAGTGAACAGGACAGGAGCTACGAGCAGTACTTC. Protein sequence: CASSEQDRSYEQYF.

As concerns this clone: The junction does not match germline at one end; this may be a read error. This chain uses TRBV6-2 or TRBV6-3 with TRBJ2-3, with 8 bases fitting TRBD2. Germline loops: CDR1 MNHEY, CDR2 SVGEGT. This CDR3 is built from 15 residues. The CDR3 DNA reads TGTGCCAGCAGTTACTCGGGGCGGGGGGCGAATACTCAGTATTTT. Its translation: CASSYSGRGANTQYF.

This clone turned up a few times. V and J are TRBV10-3 and TRBJ1-2; tentatively, D is TRBD1 (5 bases). The CDR3 is 13 amino acids. Per the germline V gene, CDR1 is ENHRY and CDR2 is SYGVKD. V shed 2 bases and J shed 4 bases, with 8 bases lying between them. The CDR3 nucleotides read TGTGCCATCAGTGAGGACAGAAGCTATGGCTACACCTTC. Translation gives CAISEDRSYGYTF.

This chain links TRBV5-1 with TRBJ1-4, with unresolved D. The CDR3 extends over 13 amino acids. The germline gives CDR1 SGHRS, CDR2 YFSETQ. Trimming took off 1 base at V and 8 bases at J, with 9 bases between the two ends. The CDR3 sequence: CASSLPTSEKLFF. The CDR3 nucleotides are TGCGCCAGCAGCTTGCCGACAAGCGAAAAACTGTTTTTT.

This clone came up a few times. The gene calls are TRBV12-3 or TRBV12-4 and TRBJ2-5; D perhaps matches TRBD1 (6 bases). Trimming removed 6 bases from V and 0 bases from J, with 20 bases in between. The CDR3 is 17 amino acids. CDR3 in DNA: TGTGCCAGCAGACTGGGGACCCGGGACACTCACCAAGAGACCCAGTACTTC. Residues: CASRLGTRDTHQETQYF.

This clone occurred a few times. CDR3 protein: CASSLNIGYTF. Here the CDR3 DNA reads TGTGCCAGCAGTCTTAACATCGGCTACACCTTC. The J gene is TRBJ1-2, the V gene TRBV7-9; unclear D gene. The CDR3 is 11 amino acids. CDR1 and CDR2 from the germline V gene are SEHNR and FQNEAQ (reference sequence). V was clipped by 6 bases and J by 8 bases, with 10 bases between them.

The chain combines TRBV18 with TRBJ2-1; D perhaps matches TRBD1 (5 bases). The V end was cut by 3 bases, the J end by 4 bases, with 13 bases between. Germline V gene lookup returns CDR1 KGHSH and CDR2 LQKENI. The CDR3 sequence is 15 residues long. The CDR3 reads CASSPGQGLYNEQFF. Written as DNA, the CDR3 is TGTGCCAGCTCACCGGGGCAGGGCCTTTACAATGAGCAGTTCTTC.

The chain employs TRBV27 and TRBJ1-2; D is unclear. The CDR3 totals 14 residues. Trimming left V 3 bases short and J 1 base short, with 9 bases between. CDR1 MNHEY and CDR2 SMNVEV come from the germline V gene (reference sequence). This CDR3 reads CASSFAGLNYGYTF. In DNA form, the CDR3 reads TGTGCCAGCAGTTTCGCCGGGCTTAACTATGGCTACACCTTC.

In this sample, this clone turned up a few times. V and J are TRBV7-2 and TRBJ2-7, with TRBD2 as a possible D gene (6 bases). The V end lost 3 bases, the J end lost 5 bases, and 17 bases lay between the germline ends. CDR1 is SGHTA and CDR2 is FQGNSA in the germline V gene. The CDR3 length is 15 residues. CDR3 region: CASSFSTAGRNEQYF. CDR3 DNA: TGTGCCAGCAGCTTTAGTACGGCGGGAAGGAACGAGCAGTACTTC.

This chain connects TRBV20-1 to TRBJ2-2, with 7 bases matching TRBD1. The V gene end was trimmed by 5 bases and the J gene end by 3 bases; junction bases not matched to a gene: 9. This CDR3 is built from 15 residues. Germline V CDR1 and CDR2: DFQATT, SNEGSKA (reference sequence). The CDR3 reads CSAPNLQGDTGELFF. The CDR3 DNA sequence: TGCAGTGCTCCGAACCTTCAGGGGGACACCGGGGAGCTGTTTTTT.

A word on this clone: The same CDR3 arises from other DNA sequences in this sample as well. The chain joins TRBV28 to TRBJ1-2; TRBD1 agrees at 11 bases. Germline CDR1 is MDHEN and CDR2 is SYDVKM. V gave up 5 bases and J gave up 4 bases; unmatched junction bases: 6. CDR3 length equals 15 residues. CDR3 bases: TGTGCCAGCAGTGTCGGGACAGGGGGTATCTATGGCTACACCTTC. The encoded protein is CASSVGTGGIYGYTF.

The sample holds a few counts of this clone. This chain uses TRBV6-1 with TRBJ2-3; 9 positions match TRBD2. The CDR3 consists of 16 residues. The V and J ends lost 3 bases and 3 bases, in that order; junction bases with no gene match: 7. Germline CDR1 and CDR2: MNHNS and SASEGT. CDR3 nucleotides: TGTGCCAGCAGTGACCCGGGACTAGCAACGACAGATACGCAGTATTTT. Its protein is CASSDPGLATTDTQYF.

This clone was recorded a few times. As DNA, the CDR3 is TGTGCCAGCAGCCGGACAGCTCCCTACGAGCAGTACTTC. Translating gives CASSRTAPYEQYF. V gene TRBV6-1 combines with J gene TRBJ2-7; D is perhaps TRBD1 (6 bases). V lost 6 bases, J lost 2 bases, and 11 bases lay in between. The CDR3 sequence is 13 residues long. The germline gives CDR1 MNHNS, CDR2 SASEGT.

The chain carries TRBV5-1 and TRBJ1-6; D is perhaps TRBD1 (5 bases). Germline CDR1 SGHRS, CDR2 YFSETQ. Trimming took 2 bases from V and 5 from J, leaving 8 bases between them. The length of the CDR3 is 14 residues. The CDR3, as DNA: TGCGCCAGCAGCTTTGAAGGGGATAATTCACCCCTCCACTTT. Its translation: CASSFEGDNSPLHF.

This clone came up a few times. The gene calls are TRBV12-3 or TRBV12-4 and TRBJ2-1; 11 bases are shared with TRBD1. The CDR3 has 15 amino acids. The ends lost 6 bases at V and 6 bases at J; junction bases unmatched: 7. CDR3 in DNA: TGTGCCAGCAGCAAGGACAGGGGGCGCGTCAATGAGCAGTTCTTC. Translating it yields CASSKDRGRVNEQFF.

The sample holds a few counts of this clone. The rearrangement uses TRBV7-3 and TRBJ2-2, with no clear D. V shed 5 bases and J shed 2 bases, with 3 bases lying between them. The germline V gene has CDR1 SGHTA and CDR2 FQGTGA. The CDR3 is 12 residues long. In nucleotides, the CDR3 is TGTGCCAGCAGCAAAAACACCGGGGAGCTGTTTTTT. This codes for CASSKNTGELFF.

V usage is TRBV7-3 and J usage is TRBJ1-6, with D perhaps TRBD1 (5 bases). The CDR3 length is 15 residues. V shed 5 bases and J shed 9 bases, with 17 bases lying between them. The germline V gene has CDR1 SGHTA and CDR2 FQGTGA. The DNA for the CDR3 is TGTGCCAGCAGCCTAAACCGGGACGGGAGTTCACCCCTCCACTTT. It translates to CASSLNRDGSSPLHF. Together with reference TRBV7-3 and TRBJ1-6, the CDR3 gives the full variable domain: GAGVSQTPSNKVTEKGKYVELRCDPISGHTALYWYRQSLGQGPEFLIYFQGTGAADDSGLPNDRFFAVRPEGSVSTLKIQRTERGDSAVYLCASSLNRDGSSPLHFGNGTRLTVT.

The table lists this clone with a few counts. The rearrangement links TRBV19 to TRBJ1-6; no clear D gene. V was clipped by 1 base and J by 7 bases, with 8 bases between them. Germline V gene sequence: CDR1 LNHDA, CDR2 SQIVND (reference sequence). The CDR3 extends over 14 amino acids. Here the CDR3 reads CASSIVGSNSPLHF. For the CDR3, the DNA is TGTGCCAGTAGTATAGTAGGGTCGAATTCACCCCTCCACTTT.

This clone qualifies as medium-sized. This rearrangement joins TRBV11-2 to TRBJ1-1; D unresolved. Germline V gene lookup returns CDR1 SGHAT and CDR2 FQNNGV. The CDR3 spans 13 residues. The V end was cut by 1 base, the J end by 6 bases, with 9 bases between. The chain's CDR3 is CASSLGSQSEAFF. CDR3 nucleotides: TGTGCCAGCAGCTTAGGTTCCCAGTCTGAAGCTTTCTTT.

The chain uses TRBV30 and TRBJ2-5; TRBD2 matches 10 bases. The CDR3 runs 19 residues. Germline CDR1 is GTSNPN and CDR2 is SVGIG (reference sequence). V dropped 0 bases and J dropped 2; count of bases not matched to a gene: 15. The DNA for the CDR3 is TGTGCCTGGAGTGTGACTTTAGCGGGGGGCCTCGCAGCACAAGAGACCCAGTACTTC. Amino acids: CAWSVTLAGGLAAQETQYF.

The chain recombines TRBV5-1 with TRBJ1-6; D might be TRBD1 (6 bases). Germline CDR1 is SGHRS and CDR2 is YFSETQ. The CDR3 sequence is 15 residues long. Trimming took off 0 bases at V and 6 bases at J, with 10 bases between the two ends. CDR3 residues: CASSLAFRGNSPLHF. The CDR3 nucleotides read TGCGCCAGCAGCTTGGCCTTCAGGGGTAATTCACCCCTCCACTTT.